A selection of T cell receptor beta chains follows, all from one sample in a study of PD-L1 blockade in urothelial cancer. Assay used: immunoSEQ multiplex PCR; TCRdb lists only in-frame clones, some missing. The data hold 35,000 to 45,000 clones, with roughly 89% observed a single time. The sequencing used PBMCs, collected around atezolizumab (anti-PD-L1) treatment. The source is a man aged 65 to 85 with urothelial cancer. CDR3s include the opening cysteine and the closing phenylalanine or tryptophan. Each record gives: J gene, D gene, V gene, clone size, CDR3 protein, CDR3 DNA. A D gene is named only where the DNA matches it firmly. Some rows mark clone size as missing; the rest say once, few, many or name a class of expanded clone.

J: TRBJ2-6
D: .
V: TRBV6-4
size: .
CDR3: CASSDEGSGANVLTF
DNA: TGTGCCAGCAGTGACGAGGGATCTGGGGCCAACGTCCTGACTTTC

J: TRBJ2-1
D: .
V: TRBV19
size: .
CDR3: CASSIAGTITYNEQFF
DNA: TGTGCCAGTAGTATAGCGGGGACAATCACCTACAATGAGCAGTTCTTC

J: TRBJ2-1
D: TRBD2
V: TRBV27
size: .
CDR3: CASSLLAGGRNEQFF
DNA: TGTGCCAGCAGTTTACTAGCGGGAGGACGGAATGAGCAGTTCTTC

J: TRBJ1-6
D: .
V: TRBV5-1
size: .
CDR3: CASSFAGVSSSPLHF
DNA: TGCGCCAGCAGCTTCGCAGGGGTGTCGTCTTCACCCCTCCACTTT

J: TRBJ2-5
D: TRBD2
V: TRBV5-1
size: once
CDR3: CASSYPGLAGAQETQYF
DNA: TGCGCCAGCAGCTATCCCGGACTAGCGGGGGCCCAAGAGACCCAGTACTTC

J: TRBJ1-2
D: TRBD1
V: TRBV6-6
size: .
CDR3: CASSLLLQGTNYGYTF
DNA: TGTGCCAGCAGTCTCTTGCTACAGGGGACTAACTATGGCTACACCTTC

J: TRBJ2-1
D: .
V: TRBV29-1
size: .
CDR3: CSGGFDPYNEQFF
DNA: TGCAGCGGAGGGTTTGATCCCTACAATGAGCAGTTCTTC

J: TRBJ1-1
D: .
V: TRBV7-9
size: few
CDR3: CASSLAYRIHLEGEAFF
DNA: TGTGCCAGCAGCTTAGCATACCGGATCCACTTGGAGGGTGAAGCTTTCTTT

J: TRBJ1-5
D: TRBD1
V: TRBV30
size: .
CDR3: CAWSRTGGNQPQHF
DNA: TGTGCCTGGAGTAGGACAGGGGGCAATCAGCCCCAGCATTTT

J: TRBJ1-4
D: .
V: TRBV10-3
size: .
CDR3: CAISESKGRGEKLFF
DNA: TGTGCCATCAGTGAGTCGAAAGGGAGGGGTGAAAAACTGTTTTTT

J: TRBJ2-3
D: .
V: TRBV7-6
size: .
CDR3: CASSLVRTDTQYF
DNA: TGTGCCAGCAGCTTAGTGAGGACAGATACGCAGTATTTT

J: TRBJ2-3
D: TRBD1
V: TRBV12-5
size: .
CDR3: CASGEGQGAKDTQYF
DNA: TGTGCTAGTGGTGAAGGACAGGGGGCGAAAGATACGCAGTATTTT

J: TRBJ1-1
D: .
V: TRBV2
size: .
CDR3: CASRIPSKAFF
DNA: TGTGCCAGCAGAATACCCAGTAAAGCTTTCTTT

J: TRBJ2-5
D: .
V: TRBV5-4
size: .
CDR3: CASSPSGGRGVETQYF
DNA: TGTGCCAGCAGCCCGTCGGGTGGCAGGGGGGTAGAGACCCAGTACTTC

J: TRBJ2-2
D: TRBD1
V: TRBV5-5
size: .
CDR3: CASSPTYWTGSGELFF
DNA: TGTGCCAGCAGCCCTACCTACTGGACAGGTTCCGGGGAGCTGTTTTTT

J: TRBJ2-7
D: .
V: TRBV9
size: .
CDR3: CASSVGLGSGSSYEQYF
DNA: TGTGCCAGCAGCGTAGGTCTAGGCAGCGGTAGCTCCTACGAGCAGTACTTC

J: TRBJ2-1
D: TRBD2
V: TRBV5-4
size: .
CDR3: CASSLDSGDHNEQFF
DNA: TGTGCCAGCAGCTTGGATAGCGGGGACCACAATGAGCAGTTCTTC

J: TRBJ2-7
D: .
V: TRBV30
size: .
CDR3: CAWSRQGGEQYF
DNA: TGTGCCTGGAGTAGACAGGGAGGCGAGCAGTACTTC

J: TRBJ2-3
D: .
V: TRBV21-1
size: .
CDR3: CASTLGGRALADTQYF
DNA: TGTGCCAGCACCCTTGGCGGGAGGGCCTTGGCAGATACGCAGTATTTT

J: TRBJ2-4
D: .
V: TRBV23-1
size: .
CDR3: CASSQAGTLNIQYF
DNA: TGCGCCAGCAGTCAGGCCGGGACATTAAACATTCAGTACTTC

J: TRBJ2-6
D: .
V: TRBV10-2
size: .
CDR3: CASSMSSGANVLTF
DNA: TGCGCCAGCAGTATGAGCTCTGGGGCCAACGTCCTGACTTTC

J: TRBJ2-3
D: TRBD2
V: TRBV9
size: .
CDR3: CASSVISGTSTDTQYF
DNA: TGTGCCAGCAGCGTCATTAGCGGGACTAGCACAGATACGCAGTATTTT

J: TRBJ2-7
D: TRBD2
V: TRBV7-9
size: .
CDR3: CASSLSSGRAYEQYF
DNA: TGTGCCAGCAGCTTAAGTAGCGGGAGGGCCTACGAGCAGTACTTC

J: TRBJ2-7
D: TRBD1
V: TRBV6-5
size: .
CDR3: CASKITRDRGYEQYF
DNA: TGTGCCAGCAAAATAACCCGGGACAGGGGATACGAGCAGTACTTC

J: TRBJ1-5
D: TRBD1
V: TRBV28
size: .
CDR3: CASSPQQGAGNQPQHF
DNA: TGTGCCAGCAGTCCCCAACAGGGGGCGGGCAATCAGCCCCAGCATTTT

J: TRBJ2-7
D: .
V: TRBV5-1
size: .
CDR3: CASSPSTGTPVRRSYEQYF
DNA: TGCGCCAGCAGCCCATCGACCGGGACACCCGTTCGCCGTTCCTACGAGCAGTACTTC

J: TRBJ2-3
D: TRBD2
V: TRBV7-7
size: .
CDR3: CASSLGLSGRGSTDTQYF
DNA: TGTGCCAGCAGCTTAGGACTAAGCGGGAGAGGAAGCACAGATACGCAGTATTTT

J: TRBJ2-3
D: .
V: TRBV9
size: .
CDR3: CASSPGQGGSTDTQYF
DNA: TGTGCCAGCAGCCCAGGGCAGGGAGGAAGCACAGATACGCAGTATTTT

J: TRBJ1-1
D: TRBD1
V: TRBV28
size: .
CDR3: CASSAYRGPEAFF
DNA: TGTGCCAGCAGTGCCTACAGGGGGCCTGAAGCTTTCTTT

J: TRBJ2-7
D: .
V: TRBV5-6
size: .
CDR3: CASSSAYEQYF
DNA: TGTGCCAGCAGCTCGGCCTACGAGCAGTACTTC

J: TRBJ1-1
D: TRBD1
V: TRBV5-4
size: .
CDR3: CASSWDRDSTEAFF
DNA: TGTGCCAGCAGCTGGGACAGGGATTCCACTGAAGCTTTCTTT

J: TRBJ2-3
D: TRBD2
V: TRBV10-3
size: .
CDR3: CAIKGLAGTDTQYF
DNA: TGTGCCATCAAGGGACTAGCGGGCACAGATACGCAGTATTTT

J: TRBJ2-5
D: TRBD2
V: TRBV9
size: once
CDR3: CASSAWEGRETQYF
DNA: TGTGCCAGCAGCGCGTGGGAGGGGAGGGAGACCCAGTACTTC

J: TRBJ1-2
D: TRBD1
V: TRBV2
size: .
CDR3: CASSEAPGGYGYTF
DNA: TGTGCCAGCAGTGAAGCGCCAGGGGGATATGGCTACACCTTC

J: TRBJ2-5
D: .
V: TRBV27
size: .
CDR3: CASSLSRESWETQYF
DNA: TGTGCCAGCAGTTTGTCCCGGGAATCGTGGGAGACCCAGTACTTC

J: TRBJ2-7
D: TRBD2
V: TRBV25-1
size: .
CDR3: CASSRTGGDEQYF
DNA: TGTGCCAGCAGTAGAACGGGAGGGGACGAGCAGTACTTC

J: TRBJ1-5
D: .
V: TRBV27
size: .
CDR3: CASSLSIGQGTNQPQHF
DNA: TGTGCCAGCAGTTTATCGATTGGGCAGGGTACCAATCAGCCCCAGCATTTT

J: TRBJ2-1
D: .
V: TRBV5-1
size: .
CDR3: CASSLGGRGSGNEQFF
DNA: TGCGCCAGCAGCTTGGGGGGCAGGGGTTCCGGCAATGAGCAGTTCTTC

J: TRBJ2-6
D: TRBD1
V: TRBV9
size: .
CDR3: CASSSRQGWGTSGANVLTF
DNA: TGTGCCAGCAGCTCCCGACAGGGTTGGGGGACCTCCGGGGCCAACGTCCTGACTTTC

J: TRBJ1-1
D: TRBD1
V: TRBV19
size: .
CDR3: CASRIQGSNTEAFF
DNA: TGTGCCAGTAGGATACAGGGGTCGAACACTGAAGCTTTCTTT

J: TRBJ2-2
D: .
V: TRBV15
size: .
CDR3: CATSSTGDGELFF
DNA: TGTGCCACCAGCAGCACAGGAGACGGGGAGCTGTTTTTT

J: TRBJ2-3
D: TRBD2
V: TRBV11-2
size: .
CDR3: CASSTRLAGAALGTQYF
DNA: TGTGCCAGCAGCACAAGACTAGCGGGAGCCGCTTTAGGTACGCAGTATTTT

J: TRBJ2-1
D: TRBD2
V: TRBV19
size: .
CDR3: CASSIAGGAYNEQFF
DNA: TGTGCCAGTAGTATAGCGGGGGGAGCCTACAATGAGCAGTTCTTC

J: TRBJ2-3
D: TRBD2
V: TRBV5-1
size: .
CDR3: CASSPKAGSDTQYF
DNA: TGCGCCAGCAGCCCAAAAGCGGGATCAGATACGCAGTATTTT

J: TRBJ2-2
D: TRBD1
V: TRBV19
size: .
CDR3: CACRDRGNPKGSGELFF
DNA: TGTGCCTGCCGGGACAGGGGGAATCCTAAGGGATCCGGGGAGCTGTTTTTT

J: TRBJ1-5
D: .
V: TRBV12-5
size: .
CDR3: CASGLWQGNQPQHF
DNA: TGTGCTAGTGGTTTGTGGCAGGGTAATCAGCCCCAGCATTTT

J: TRBJ2-1
D: .
V: TRBV6-1
size: .
CDR3: CASSEAEMHEQFF
DNA: TGTGCCAGCAGTGAAGCGGAGATGCATGAGCAGTTCTTC

J: TRBJ2-3
D: TRBD1
V: TRBV28
size: .
CDR3: CASNPDRGSPDTQYF
DNA: TGTGCCAGCAACCCGGACAGGGGGTCCCCAGATACGCAGTATTTT

J: TRBJ2-1
D: TRBD2
V: TRBV5-1
size: .
CDR3: CASSGTSGSYNEQFF
DNA: TGCGCCAGCTCCGGGACTAGCGGGAGTTACAATGAGCAGTTCTTC

J: TRBJ2-2
D: .
V: TRBV28
size: .
CDR3: CASSVLQGSSNTGELFF
DNA: TGTGCCAGCAGTGTCCTCCAGGGTAGCTCAAACACCGGGGAGCTGTTTTTT

J: TRBJ1-2
D: TRBD1
V: TRBV6-5
size: .
CDR3: CASRRGTAYYGYTF
DNA: TGTGCCAGCAGGAGGGGGACAGCCTATTATGGCTACACCTTC

J: TRBJ2-7
D: TRBD1
V: TRBV7-9
size: .
CDR3: CASSLGRQGDEQYF
DNA: TGTGCCAGCAGCTTGGGGCGGCAGGGGGACGAGCAGTACTTC

J: TRBJ1-5
D: .
V: TRBV28
size: .
CDR3: CASSLREGFQPQHF
DNA: TGTGCCAGCAGTTTGAGGGAGGGGTTTCAGCCCCAGCATTTT